Each of the 6 T cell receptor beta chains below was sequenced from the same sample in a study of shared clonotypes between healthy human individuals. The naive CD8 fraction comprised CD45RO-negative cells positively selected for CCR7 and excluded terminally differentiated effector memory CD45RA+ cells. Generated by immunoSEQ multiplex PCR, the TCRdb table keeps only in-frame clones and is missing some. The sample comprises roughly 550,000 clones, over 95% of which are singletons, and over 0.09% rests with the top ten. The sequenced sample was naive CD8+ T cells sorted from blood. These TCRs come from a woman aged 25 to 39 in good health.

The chain carries TRBV7-9 and TRBJ2-7; D is perhaps TRBD1 or TRBD2 (7 bases each). CDR1 and CDR2 from the germline V gene are SEHNR and FQNEAQ (reference sequence). This CDR3 is 14 amino acids long. The V end lost 5 bases, the J end lost 3 bases, and 14 bases lay between the germline ends. The CDR3 region is CASSGGDRFYEQYF. CDR3 coding DNA: TGTGCCAGCAGCGGGGGGGACAGATTCTACGAGCAGTACTTC.

This clone appeared once. The genes are TRBV19 and TRBJ2-5; 10 nucleotides align to TRBD2. Unmatched junction bases numbered 6, after V lost 4 bases and J lost 7 bases. There are 14 residues in the CDR3. Germline-derived CDR1 and CDR2 are LNHDA and SQIVND (reference sequence). The CDR3 sequence is CASSNLAGDRTQYF. In DNA form, the CDR3 reads TGTGCCAGTAGTAACCTAGCGGGAGATAGGACCCAGTACTTC. The whole variable domain, remainder taken from reference TRBV19 and TRBJ2-5, is DGGITQSPKYLFRKEGQNVTLSCEQNLNHDAMYWYRQDPGQGLRLIYYSQIVNDFQKGDIAEGYSVSREKKESFPLTVTSAQKNPTAFYLCASSNLAGDRTQYFGPGTRLLVL.

This clone came up once. The chain carries TRBV28 and TRBJ2-7; D is possibly TRBD2 (6 bases). The CDR3 loop spans 18 amino acids. Deletions cut 2 bases from V and 2 bases from J, with 22 bases between. Germline CDR1 and CDR2: MDHEN and SYDVKM. The chain's CDR3 is CASSLQKTASSVPYEQYF. Here the CDR3 DNA reads TGTGCCAGCAGTTTACAGAAGACAGCCTCTAGCGTACCCTACGAGCAGTACTTC.

This rearrangement joins TRBV27 to TRBJ2-6, with D hard to call. Trimming removed 1 base from V and 4 bases from J, with 5 bases in between. The germline V gene has CDR1 MNHEY and CDR2 SMNVEV (reference sequence). The CDR3 is made up of 14 amino acids. The CDR3 nucleotides read TGTGCCAGCAGTTTATTACGGGGGGCCAACGTCCTGACTTTC. Its protein product is CASSLLRGANVLTF. Complete variable domain (other parts from reference TRBV27 and TRBJ2-6): EAQVTQNPRYLITVTGKKLTVTCSQNMNHEYMSWYRQDPGLGLRQIYYSMNVEVTDKGDVPEGYKVSRKEKRNFPLILESPSPNQTSLYFCASSLLRGANVLTFGAGSRLTVL.

This clone was seen only once. V is TRBV28 and J is TRBJ1-5, with D unclear. The CDR3 totals 14 residues. The V end lost 3 bases, the J end lost 9 bases, and 15 bases lay between the germline ends. Germline lookup yields CDR1 MDHEN and CDR2 SYDVKM. The CDR3 bases are TGTGCCAGCAGTTTTCAGACGGATAAGGGGCCCCAGCATTTT. It yields the protein CASSFQTDKGPQHF.

This chain joins TRBV27 and TRBJ1-1; TRBD1 matches at 9 bases. V dropped 6 bases and J dropped 5; count of bases not matched to a gene: 7. CDR3 length equals 14 residues. Germline assignment: CDR1 MNHEY and CDR2 SMNVEV (reference sequence). The CDR3 nucleotides read TGTGCCAGCAGGCCACAGGGGGCATTGACTGAAGCTTTCTTT. Translated: CASRPQGALTEAFF.